This TCR beta chain was identified during a study of shared clonotypes between healthy human individuals (dated by TCRdb to the early 2020s). About the full investigation: The cohort included three men and a couple of women between 18 and 49 years of age. For each donor, three plates each were used for CD4 naive and CD4 memory, two plates were used for CD8 naive, and one plate was used for CD8 memory. To estimate repertoire size and how much clonotypes are shared between individuals, the study performed deep sequencing of blood TCR repertoires from roughly five healthy adults. Libraries were prepared and TCR repertoires were sequenced by different laboratories using diverse techniques, in order to increase sequencing depth and limit assay-specific biases. Each donor's leukapheresis produced roughly between about 0.9 and 9.5 billion PBMCs.

The study at large found these results: Estimated clonotype richness was generally larger for naive than for memory subsets. Based on pairwise subsampling, the degree of clonotype sharing among donors was expected to be affected by sequencing depth. Incomplete sequencing was indicated by rarefaction of sorted-subset datasets, despite the large sequencing depth. Only blood was sampled, and tissue TCR repertoires likely differ from those in blood. Across four donors, around 5% of naive CD4, 3.5% of naive CD8, 2% to 2.5% of memory CD4, and roughly 0.41% of memory CD8 clonotypes were shared. Compared with non-shared clonotypes, clonotypes shared by all four sorted-subset donors had higher generation probabilities. The genetic and exposure-history diversity represented was limited by the small number of donors.

The CDR3, cysteine through phenylalanine, is 15 amino acids long. The kept DNA is CDR3 alone, 45 bases in frame from the first base. V was cut back by 1 base and J by 8 bases, leaving a gap of 14 bases between them. CDR1 and CDR2 (MNHEY, SVGAGI) derive from the germline V gene. Using the deep immunoSEQ assay, multiplex PCR amplified TCR CDR3 regions from genomic DNA. For each cell subset, the extracted genomic DNA was distributed evenly across all wells of several immunoSEQ 96-well plates, and each plate served as one replicate. For sorted subsets, roughly 190 ng of genomic DNA, equivalent to 30,000 or so T cell genomes, went into each replicate PCR. Purified libraries were measured with a Qubit 3.0 fluorometer, size-checked on a Bioanalyzer 2100, and measured again with the KAPA Library Quantification kit. Every immunoSEQ 96-well plate was sequenced on a dedicated single-read 150-cycle Illumina NextSeq 550 flow cell. Per the authors' processing: The immunoSEQ output contained only junctional sequences without quality scores, so filtering could not match that applied to full-length reads. Sequences were annotated with PyIR, a Python wrapper for IgBLAST v1.9, using IMGT germline references to assign V/J genes and CDR3. Any read was removed if the V/J assignment was weak (E-value above 1e-6), the CDR3 was missing, or the read contained stop codons, out-of-frame junctions, or ambiguous translated residues. V3J clonotypes were defined by identical inferred V gene, J gene, and CDR3 amino acid sequence. Percentage overlap between repertoires was calculated by dividing the number of shared unique clonotypes by the size of the smaller repertoire. Richness of each repertoire was evaluated using RTK rarefaction, the Chao1 estimator, and Recon v2.1 estimates of unobserved clonotypes. Generation probabilities were computed with OLGA for all TCRbeta clonotypes obtained by the gDNA method from a few donors. In its TCRdb copy, this immuneACCESS table keeps in-frame sequences only and misses some clones. Where compared with another copy, unresolved V genes explain less than half of these, and the others have no known cause. The DNA was the basis for D and trimming; V, J and clone size are from that table. Counted in this sample were around 1.5 million clones; approximately 98% of them appeared once. 0.4% to 0.55% of the sample goes to the ten largest clones.

Healthy HIV-negative adults with no recently reported acute infections or vaccinations were included as donors. Every donor was a Caucasian adult residing in Nashville, Tennessee, USA. CD4+ T cells were enriched through magnetic negative selection, after which naive cells were positively selected on CD45RA and the remaining negative fraction served as the memory subset. After blood collection by leukapheresis, PBMCs were isolated using Ficoll-Histopaque density gradient centrifugation and then cryopreserved in the vapor phase of liquid nitrogen. Purity and quantity of every magnetically sorted T cell population were checked by analytical flow cytometry. Genomic DNA was isolated from each sorted fraction and quantified by UV absorbance on a Nanodrop 2000c. About this clone: This clone's antigen is unknown. The input lacks base qualities; no much larger clone sits a single base away.

The source of this sequence is a man aged 30-40 years in good health. The chain is made from TRBV6-5 and TRBJ1-4; the D gene is unclear. The sample comprised naive CD4+ T cells sorted from blood. The sample's cell subset or site label, in plain terms: CD45RA+ positively selected. The CDR3 region reads CASSYFSAEKEKLFF. The nucleotide sequence is given as TGTGCCAGCAGTTACTTCTCGGCCGAGAAAGAAAAACTGTTTTTT.